Listed below are T cell receptor beta chains from one sample, sequenced in a study of T-cell reconstitution after alpha-beta-depleted transplantation in children. TCRdb reanalysed the PCR reads using MiXCR and keeps one entry per CDR3 protein. The repertoire has some 350,000 distinct CDR3 sequences, approximately 10% of them found once; the top ten carry about 2.3%. The source was PBMCs from the stem cell graft donor, collected from the stem cell graft. The receptor set was obtained from a human donor who donated a stem cell graft to a child with acute lymphoblastic leukemia. Both conserved end residues are part of each CDR3. Each record gives: D gene, J gene, V gene, CDR3 length, clone size, CDR3 DNA, CDR3 protein. The D gene is left open where the match is weak. The size field is filled for only some rows; it gives once, few, many or a size class.

D: TRBD2
J: TRBJ2-7
V: TRBV12-3/TRBV12-4
length: 18
size: few
DNA: TGTGCCAGCAGTTTTTTCTGGGGCCCTAGCGGGAGTGAAATGGAGCAGTACTTC
CDR3: CASSFFWGPSGSEMEQYF

D: .
J: TRBJ2-5
V: TRBV4-3
length: 15
size: few
DNA: TGCGCCAGCAGCCAAGGCAGGGGCCAGGTTGAGACCCAGTACTTC
CDR3: CASSQGRGQVETQYF

D: .
J: TRBJ2-1
V: TRBV4-1
length: 15
size: .
DNA: TGCGCCAGCAGCCATGTTGGCGGGGACTACAATGAGCAGTTCTTC
CDR3: CASSHVGGDYNEQFF

D: .
J: TRBJ1-4
V: TRBV28
length: 15
size: few
DNA: TGTGCCAGCAGACCCCCGGTCGCCACTAATGAAAAACTGTTTTTT
CDR3: CASRPPVATNEKLFF

D: .
J: TRBJ2-1
V: TRBV7-9
length: 12
size: few
DNA: TGTGCCAGCAGCGCGGCCCACAATGAGCAGTTCTTC
CDR3: CASSAAHNEQFF

D: .
J: TRBJ2-5
V: TRBV20-1
length: 14
size: many
DNA: TGCAGTGCAAGAAGGTCCGGGTACCAAGAGACCCAGTACTTC
CDR3: CSARRSGYQETQYF

D: .
J: TRBJ2-7
V: TRBV10-3
length: 13
size: few
DNA: TGTGCCATCAACGCGGGAACCTCCTACGAGCAGTACTTC
CDR3: CAINAGTSYEQYF

D: TRBD1
J: TRBJ1-6
V: TRBV7-9
length: 19
size: few
DNA: TGTGCCAGCAGCAAGGGACAGGGGGCGGGTCGCTCCTATAATTCACCCCTCCACTTT
CDR3: CASSKGQGAGRSYNSPLHF

D: .
J: TRBJ2-5
V: TRBV7-2
length: 14
size: many
DNA: TGTGCCAGCAGCTTTGTAAGATCCGGGGAGACCCAGTACTTC
CDR3: CASSFVRSGETQYF

D: .
J: TRBJ2-5
V: TRBV7-9
length: 16
size: .
DNA: TGTGCCAGCAGCTTAGTCGGAAGCGCCGACCAAGAGACCCAGTACTTC
CDR3: CASSLVGSADQETQYF

D: .
J: TRBJ2-1
V: TRBV7-2
length: 17
size: few
DNA: TGTGCCAGCAGCTTAGGGGACTTGGGGAGAGGTGTTAATGAGCAGTTCTTC
CDR3: CASSLGDLGRGVNEQFF

D: .
J: TRBJ2-7
V: TRBV5-1
length: 14
size: .
DNA: TGCGCCAGCAGCTTCGGACAGCCCGAGGACGAGCAGTACTTC
CDR3: CASSFGQPEDEQYF

D: .
J: TRBJ2-7
V: TRBV28
length: 15
size: .
DNA: TGTGCCAGCAGCCCCAGTCGGCCGAGAGCCTACGAGCAGTACTTC
CDR3: CASSPSRPRAYEQYF

D: .
J: TRBJ2-3
V: TRBV5-1
length: 15
size: few
DNA: TGCGCCAGCAGCTCGCTTCGACAGGGCACAGATACGCAGTATTTT
CDR3: CASSSLRQGTDTQYF

D: .
J: TRBJ1-6
V: TRBV6-5
length: 14
size: .
DNA: TGTGCCAGCACGAGGGATTCCTATAATTCACCCCTCCACTTT
CDR3: CASTRDSYNSPLHF

D: .
J: TRBJ1-1
V: TRBV4-3
length: 15
size: few
DNA: TGCGCCAGCAGCCAAGCAGTCGGAGGTAACACTGAAGCTTTCTTT
CDR3: CASSQAVGGNTEAFF

D: .
J: TRBJ1-6
V: TRBV28
length: 14
size: many
DNA: TGTGCCAGCAGTTTTGCGGGCAGTAATTCACCCCTCCACTTT
CDR3: CASSFAGSNSPLHF

D: .
J: TRBJ2-7
V: TRBV6-5
length: 14
size: many
DNA: TGTGCCAGCAGTTACGAACCAGCCTCCTACGAGCAGTACTTC
CDR3: CASSYEPASYEQYF

D: .
J: TRBJ2-2
V: TRBV6-1
length: 14
size: many
DNA: TGTGCCAGCAGTGAAAACAGGGAAGCCGGGGAGCTGTTTTTT
CDR3: CASSENREAGELFF

D: TRBD1
J: TRBJ1-6
V: TRBV7-9
length: 14
size: many
DNA: TGTGCCAGCAGCTTGGGACAGTTTAATTCACCCCTCCACTTT
CDR3: CASSLGQFNSPLHF

D: .
J: TRBJ1-5
V: TRBV12-3/TRBV12-4
length: 14
size: .
DNA: TGTGCCAGCAGTTTACTCCCTAGCAATCAGCCCCAGCATTTT
CDR3: CASSLLPSNQPQHF

D: .
J: TRBJ1-2
V: TRBV30
length: 13
size: .
DNA: TGTGCCTGGACTGGCTCGGTTAACTATGGCTACACCTTC
CDR3: CAWTGSVNYGYTF

D: .
J: TRBJ2-1
V: TRBV28
length: 15
size: many
DNA: TGTGCCAGCAGTTCACAGGGAGGGGGGTACAATGAGCAGTTCTTC
CDR3: CASSSQGGGYNEQFF

D: .
J: TRBJ2-6
V: TRBV7-9
length: 13
size: .
DNA: TGTGCCACCGGTCAGCCTGGGGCCAACGTCCTGACTTTC
CDR3: CATGQPGANVLTF

D: TRBD2
J: TRBJ2-5
V: TRBV19
length: 13
size: many
DNA: TGTGCCAGTTCAAAGACTAGCGCGGAGACCCAGTACTTC
CDR3: CASSKTSAETQYF

D: TRBD2
J: TRBJ2-5
V: TRBV20-1
length: 16
size: .
DNA: TGCAGTGCTAGAGATCCGACTAGCGGGAGACAAGAGACCCAGTACTTC
CDR3: CSARDPTSGRQETQYF

D: .
J: TRBJ1-1
V: TRBV6-5
length: 11
size: few
DNA: TGTGCCAGCGCCAGGGCCGGTGCGGCTTTCTTT
CDR3: CASARAGAAFF

D: .
J: TRBJ1-1
V: TRBV5-6
length: 17
size: .
DNA: TGTGCCAGCAGTACGAAAACCCACCCCAGGGGATCGGCTGAAGCTTTCTTT
CDR3: CASSTKTHPRGSAEAFF

D: TRBD2
J: TRBJ2-2
V: TRBV7-3
length: 15
size: .
DNA: TGTGCCAGCAGCTCCGGACTAGTAAGCACCGGGGAGCTGTTTTTT
CDR3: CASSSGLVSTGELFF

D: TRBD1
J: TRBJ2-5
V: TRBV28
length: 15
size: few
DNA: TGTGCCAGCCGGCGCGGGACAGGGAGACAAGAGACCCAGTACTTC
CDR3: CASRRGTGRQETQYF

D: TRBD2
J: TRBJ2-1
V: TRBV12-3/TRBV12-4
length: 20
size: .
DNA: TGTGCCAGCAACAGCTCCCCGGGACTAGCGGGAGACCCCCTCTACAATGAGCAGTTCTTC
CDR3: CASNSSPGLAGDPLYNEQFF

D: .
J: TRBJ1-3
V: TRBV6-1
length: 14
size: .
DNA: TGTGCCAGCAGAAGCGACATCTCTGGAAACACCATATATTTT
CDR3: CASRSDISGNTIYF

D: .
J: TRBJ2-6
V: TRBV7-9
length: 16
size: once
DNA: TGTGCCAGCAGCTTATCGAGACGCTCTGGGGCCAACGGCCTGACTTTC
CDR3: CASSLSRRSGANGLTF

D: .
J: TRBJ2-1
V: TRBV4-1
length: 13
size: few
DNA: TGCGCCAGCAGCCAGGGAGACGAAGATGAGCAGTTCTTC
CDR3: CASSQGDEDEQFF

D: .
J: TRBJ2-1
V: TRBV7-2
length: 11
size: many
DNA: TGTGCCAGCAGCTTAGATCTTGAGCAGTTCTTC
CDR3: CASSLDLEQFF

D: .
J: TRBJ2-4
V: TRBV20-1
length: 16
size: few
DNA: TGCAGTGCCCCCGTGAGACCTGGGGTAGCCAAAAACATTCAGTACTTC
CDR3: CSAPVRPGVAKNIQYF

D: .
J: TRBJ1-3
V: TRBV5-1
length: 15
size: few
DNA: TGCGCCAGCAGCTTGGACGGAAACTCTGGAAACACCATATATTTT
CDR3: CASSLDGNSGNTIYF

D: .
J: TRBJ2-3
V: TRBV7-2
length: 15
size: few
DNA: TGTGCCAGCAGCTTAGCGGGGGACAGCACAGATACGCAGTATTTT
CDR3: CASSLAGDSTDTQYF

D: .
J: TRBJ2-7
V: TRBV10-3
length: 15
size: few
DNA: TGTGCCATCAGTGAGTTGGGGAAGCAGGACTACGAGCAGTACTTC
CDR3: CAISELGKQDYEQYF

D: .
J: TRBJ2-7
V: TRBV12-3/TRBV12-4
length: 13
size: few
DNA: TGTGCCAGCAGTTTTAAGGGGGAGGGCGAGCAGTACTTC
CDR3: CASSFKGEGEQYF

D: .
J: TRBJ1-1
V: TRBV7-2
length: 14
size: .
DNA: TGTGCCAGCAGCGTCAGGGGCTTCTTCACTGAAGTTTTCTTT
CDR3: CASSVRGFFTEVFF

D: TRBD1
J: TRBJ2-5
V: TRBV18
length: 15
size: many
DNA: TGTGCCAGCTCACCGACAGGGCATCGACAGGAGACCCAGTACTTC
CDR3: CASSPTGHRQETQYF

D: .
J: TRBJ2-7
V: TRBV29-1
length: 15
size: .
DNA: TGCAGCGTTGAAGAAGTGGGGCGCGAAACCTACGAGCAGTACTTC
CDR3: CSVEEVGRETYEQYF

D: TRBD1
J: TRBJ1-4
V: TRBV7-8
length: 17
size: few
DNA: TGTGCCAGCAGCCCGCTTCGTATTTGGACAGGGAATGAAAAACTGTTTTTT
CDR3: CASSPLRIWTGNEKLFF